This entry lists 23 T cell receptor beta chains sequenced from one sample in a study of T cell changes during pregnancy in multiple sclerosis. Assay: immunoSEQ multiplex PCR; the TCRdb copy retains only in-frame clones and omits some. The sample yields over 70,000 clones, 92% seen once. The source was peripheral blood, collected in the first trimester of pregnancy. These receptors were collected from a female donor in good health, enrolled as a control in a pregnancy study.

V usage is TRBV7-9 and J usage is TRBJ2-2, with 8 positions matching TRBD2. V dropped 5 bases and J dropped 3; count of bases not matched to a gene: 8. This CDR3 has 16 amino acids. Germline lookup yields CDR1 SEHNR and CDR2 FQNEAQ (reference sequence). The CDR3 DNA sequence: TGTGCCAGCAGCCCCACCTTCGGGGGGGACACCGGGGAGCTGTTTTTT. This translates into CASSPTFGGDTGELFF.

The V call is TRBV11-2, the J call TRBJ1-2; D possibly corresponds to TRBD1 (6 bases). Germline V lookup: CDR1 SGHAT, CDR2 FQNNGV. CDR3 length equals 18 residues. The V end lost 1 base, the J end lost 2 bases, and 20 bases lay between the germline ends. CDR3 DNA sequence: TGTGCCAGCAGCTTAGCGGTCGTCAGGGGAGAAGGGAACTATGGCTACACCTTC. This encodes CASSLAVVRGEGNYGYTF.

This chain links TRBV18 with TRBJ1-1; 10 bases match TRBD1. The CDR3 covers 14 residues. V shed 5 bases and J 4 bases; nucleotides not matched to a gene: 4. CDR1 KGHSH and CDR2 LQKENI come from the germline V gene. CDR3 coding DNA: TGTGCCAGCTCAACGGGACAGGGGCGCACTGAAGCTTTCTTT. This sequence encodes CASSTGQGRTEAFF.

The CDR3 sequence is CAWSDPLGEGDEQFF. CDR3 in DNA: TGTGCCTGGAGTGACCCTCTGGGGGAGGGGGATGAGCAGTTCTTC. The chain uses TRBV30 and TRBJ2-1; tentative D call: TRBD2 (7 bases). V dropped 1 base and J dropped 8 bases, with 18 bases sitting between them. Germline assignment: CDR1 GTSNPN and CDR2 SVGIG (reference sequence). CDR3 length: 15 residues.

The V gene is TRBV27, the J gene TRBJ2-5, with D maybe TRBD1 (5 bases). The V gene lost 2 bases and the J gene lost 5 bases, with 12 bases spanning the gap. Looked up from germline, CDR1 is MNHEY and CDR2 is SMNVEV (reference sequence). The CDR3 has 14 residues. For the CDR3, the DNA is TGTGCCAGCAGTTTAACAGGTTACGGGGAGACCCAGTACTTC. Amino acid sequence: CASSLTGYGETQYF.

This clone came up once. The V gene is TRBV7-2, the J gene TRBJ1-5; D is ambiguous. The length of the CDR3 is 15 residues. The germline CDR1 and CDR2 sequences are SGHTA and FQGNSA. Trimming stripped 1 base from V and 2 bases from J, with 9 bases between. CDR3 residues: CASSLVWGGNQPQHF. The CDR3 coding sequence is TGTGCCAGCAGCTTAGTTTGGGGAGGCAATCAGCCCCAGCATTTT.

This clone has only one observation. The chain employs TRBV6-1 and TRBJ1-4; TRBD1 matches 11 bases. The CDR3 length is 16 residues. From germline, CDR1 is MNHNS and CDR2 SASEGT. Trimming took 2 bases from V and 7 from J; bases not matched to a gene: 6. The CDR3 reads CASSEQLGQGGEKLFF. Here the CDR3 DNA reads TGTGCCAGCAGTGAACAGTTGGGACAGGGGGGTGAAAAACTGTTTTTT.

The rearrangement uses TRBV27 and TRBJ1-5; 10 bases match TRBD1. CDR1 and CDR2 from the germline V gene are MNHEY and SMNVEV (reference sequence). V lost 4 bases to trimming and J lost 4 bases; unmatched junction nucleotides: 4. The CDR3 is 15 amino acids. Written as DNA, the CDR3 is TGTGCCAGCAGTTCAGGGACAGGGGTTAATCAGCCCCAGCATTTT. As protein: CASSSGTGVNQPQHF.

The chain joins TRBV6-6 to TRBJ2-2; D might be TRBD1 (6 bases). Germline assignment: CDR1 MNHNY and CDR2 SVGAGI (reference sequence). V was shortened by 7 bases and J by 6 bases, with 15 bases between the two germline ends. This CDR3 has 14 amino acids. DNA of the CDR3: TGTGCCAGCAATGGACAGCTTTCGCCCGGGGAGCTGTTTTTT. Its translation is CASNGQLSPGELFF.

The rearrangement joins TRBV19 to TRBJ2-5; TRBD2 agrees at 16 bases. CDR3 length: 16 amino acids. Per germline, CDR1 LNHDA and CDR2 SQIVND (reference sequence). With 5 bases clipped from V and 5 bases from J, the junction kept 5 bases outside the gene matches. CDR3 region: CASSSGLAGGYETQYF. The CDR3 DNA reads as TGTGCCAGTAGTTCGGGACTAGCGGGAGGGTATGAGACCCAGTACTTC. Full variable domain (rest looked up from reference TRBV19 and TRBJ2-5): DGGITQSPKYLFRKEGQNVTLSCEQNLNHDAMYWYRQDPGQGLRLIYYSQIVNDFQKGDIAEGYSVSREKKESFPLTVTSAQKNPTAFYLCASSSGLAGGYETQYFGPGTRLLVL.

V gene TRBV5-6 combines with J gene TRBJ2-2; no firm D call. The germline V gene encodes CDR1 SGHDT and CDR2 YYEEEE. The CDR3 runs 15 residues. The V end was cut by 2 bases, the J end by 7 bases, with 15 bases between. CDR3: CASSFLRSAVGELFF. The CDR3 DNA sequence: TGTGCCAGCAGCTTCCTACGGAGCGCGGTCGGGGAGCTGTTTTTT.

The V gene is TRBV28, the J gene TRBJ1-1; TRBD1 is a possible D gene (5 bases). Trimming pared 8 bases from V and 5 bases from J, leaving 21 bases between. The CDR3 contains 15 residues. The V gene's germline CDR1 is MDHEN and CDR2 SYDVKM. CDR3 protein: CASSIPRGAGTEAFF. CDR3 sequence (DNA): TGTGCCAGCTCAATACCTCGGGGCGCGGGAACTGAAGCTTTCTTT.

The chain employs TRBV5-1 and TRBJ2-1; 12 bases are shared with TRBD1. The germline gives CDR1 SGHRS, CDR2 YFSETQ. This CDR3 has 15 residues. V shed 0 bases and J 10 bases; nucleotides not matched to a gene: 5. CDR3 amino acids: CASSLVGQGAIEQFF. The CDR3 nucleotides read TGCGCCAGCAGCTTGGTGGGACAGGGGGCCATCGAGCAGTTCTTC. Combining the CDR3 with reference TRBV5-1 and TRBJ2-1 gives the whole variable domain KAGVTQTPRYLIKTRGQQVTLSCSPISGHRSVSWYQQTPGQGLQFLFEYFSETQRNKGNFPGRFSGRQFSNSRSEMNVSTLELGDSALYLCASSLVGQGAIEQFFGPGTRLTVL.

The chain links TRBV5-8 to TRBJ2-1; 10 bases are shared with TRBD2. The CDR3 runs to 17 residues. V dropped 4 bases and J dropped 2; count of bases not matched to a gene: 9. Germline V gene lookup returns CDR1 SGHTS and CDR2 YDEGEE. Here the CDR3 reads CASSPGAAGGTYNEQFF. CDR3 DNA: TGTGCCAGCAGCCCGGGGGCAGCGGGGGGGACCTACAATGAGCAGTTCTTC.

This clone was seen a handful of times. The chain employs TRBV18 and TRBJ2-7; no reliable D call. This CDR3 has 11 residues. The V end was cut by 3 bases, the J end by 6 bases, with 6 bases between. Germline V gives CDR1 KGHSH, CDR2 LQKENI. The CDR3 DNA sequence: TGTGCCAGCTCACCGGGCTCCGAGCAGTACTTC. This gives the protein CASSPGSEQYF.

The chain is built from TRBV10-3 and TRBJ1-2; D is possibly TRBD1 (6 bases). Germline V gives CDR1 ENHRY, CDR2 SYGVKD. The V gene lost 2 bases and the J gene lost 4 bases, with 17 bases spanning the gap. The CDR3 has 16 amino acids. CDR3 sequence (DNA): TGTGCCATCAGTGAGAGTCCGACAGGTTTTCCCTATGGCTACACCTTC. Amino acids: CAISESPTGFPYGYTF.

The chain uses TRBV27 and TRBJ2-1; 7 nucleotides agree with TRBD2. This CDR3 has 14 residues. The germline V gene encodes CDR1 MNHEY and CDR2 SMNVEV (reference sequence). Unmatched junction bases numbered 2, after V lost 6 bases and J lost 0 bases. Here the CDR3 reads CASRSGASYNEQFF. Written as DNA, the CDR3 is TGTGCCAGCAGGAGCGGGGCCTCCTACAATGAGCAGTTCTTC.

This rearrangement joins TRBV11-2 to TRBJ2-1; 7 bases fit TRBD2. CDR1 and CDR2 from the germline V gene are SGHAT and FQNNGV. The CDR3 extends over 15 amino acids. Trimming removed 1 base from V and 3 bases from J; junction bases left unmatched: 3. The CDR3 region has the DNA TGTGCCAGCAGCTTAGGCAGCGGGGTCTACAATGAGCAGTTCTTC. Translated, it gives CASSLGSGVYNEQFF.

The chain combines TRBV2 with TRBJ2-1; D call uncertain. V shed 7 bases and J shed 10 bases, with 14 bases lying between them. The CDR3 extends over 12 amino acids. CDR1 is SNHLY and CDR2 is FYNNEI in the germline V gene. The CDR3 region is CASIAAPGEQFF. In DNA form, the CDR3 reads TGTGCCAGCATTGCAGCGCCAGGCGAGCAGTTCTTC.

The chain has TRBV5-4 and TRBJ2-2, with 11 bases aligning to TRBD2. This CDR3 region has 16 residues. From germline, CDR1 is SGHNT and CDR2 YYREEE (reference sequence). Unmatched junction bases numbered 6, after V lost 3 bases and J lost 5 bases. The CDR3 DNA sequence: TGTGCCAGCAGCTCAGAACTAGCGGGAGTAACCGGGGAGCTGTTTTTT. Its translation: CASSSELAGVTGELFF.

The rearrangement joins TRBV11-2 to TRBJ2-2; possibly TRBD1 for D (5 bases). The CDR3 consists of 13 residues. V lost 1 base and J 9 bases, leaving 9 bases between the germline ends. CDR1 is SGHAT, CDR2 FQNNGV, per germline. The CDR3 DNA follows: TGTGCCAGCAGCTTAGCTCAGGGCAGGGAGCTGTTTTTT. This gives the protein CASSLAQGRELFF.

The rearrangement links TRBV7-9 to TRBJ2-2; TRBD2 aligns across 7 bases. Germline lookup yields CDR1 SEHNR and CDR2 FQNEAQ (reference sequence). CDR3 length: 16 residues. The V gene end was trimmed by 2 bases and the J gene end by 6 bases; junction bases not matched to a gene: 9. The CDR3 DNA follows: TGTGCCAGCAGCTTAACTGCAGCGGGGACGGCCGGGGAGCTGTTTTTT. Protein product: CASSLTAAGTAGELFF. The whole variable domain, filled in from reference TRBV7-9 and TRBJ2-2, reads DTGVSQNPRHKITKRGQNVTFRCDPISEHNRLYWYRQTLGQGPEFLTYFQNEAQLEKSRLLSDRFSAERPKGSFSTLEIQRTEQGDSAMYLCASSLTAAGTAGELFFGEGSRLTVL.

This chain links TRBV4-1 with TRBJ1-1; D is uncertain. The ends were cut back, 1 base at V and 6 bases at J, with 15 bases in the middle. The CDR3 is made up of 15 amino acids. Germline CDR1 is MGHRA and CDR2 is YSYEKL. CDR3 in amino acids: CASSQGADLGAEAFF. CDR3 in DNA: TGCGCCAGCAGCCAAGGAGCAGACCTGGGAGCTGAAGCTTTCTTT.